This is a list of T cell receptor beta chains from one sample in a study of memory CD4+ T cells and cytomegalovirus serostatus. Sequencing used immunoSEQ multiplex PCR; TCRdb keeps in-frame clones, though not all of them. The sample consists of more than 45,000 clones, approximately 78% of them appearing once. Material for sequencing was memory CD4+ T cells from blood. These receptors were collected from an adult in good health and CMV-seronegative. Both conserved end residues are part of each CDR3. The D gene is left open where the match is weak. For some rows the clone size is stated as once, few or many, or as a class when expanded; others skip it.

D gene	V gene	clone size	J gene	CDR3 length	CDR3 DNA	CDR3 protein
NA	TRBV12-5	NA	TRBJ2-3	12	TGTGCTAGTGGGCGGAACACAGATACGCAGTATTTT	CASGRNTDTQYF
NA	TRBV7-2	NA	TRBJ2-1	13	TGTGCCAGCAGCTTAGACGGCAGACTAAAGCAGTTCTTC	CASSLDGRLKQFF
NA	TRBV21-1	NA	TRBJ2-2	14	TGTGCCAGCACTTCGGTAGCCCTGGGCGGGGAGCTGTTTTTT	CASTSVALGGELFF
NA	TRBV7-3	NA	TRBJ1-1	14	TGTGCCAGCAGCCGAGGGACACGGGGCACTGAAGCTTTCTTT	CASSRGTRGTEAFF
NA	TRBV28	NA	TRBJ2-7	13	TGTGCCAGCAGACAGCAGGGGATCGACGAGCAGTACTTC	CASRQQGIDEQYF
NA	TRBV6-7	NA	TRBJ1-2	17	TGTGCCAGCAGTTACCCTCGAGGCATAGGGGAGAACTATGGCTACACCTTC	CASSYPRGIGENYGYTF
NA	TRBV6-5	NA	TRBJ2-5	11	TGTGCCAGCAGACGACAAGAGACCCAGTACTTC	CASRRQETQYF
TRBD2	TRBV5-1	NA	TRBJ2-7	15	TGCGCCAGCAGCTTGCTTCCTAGCGGGGTCTACGAGCAGTACTTC	CASSLLPSGVYEQYF
NA	TRBV30	NA	TRBJ2-7	16	TGTGCCTGGTCAGAAGAGGCCGGGACTCTTTCCTACGAGCAGTACTTC	CAWSEEAGTLSYEQYF
NA	TRBV9	few	TRBJ2-2	16	TGTGCCAGCAGCGTAGGGTTGGGTTCGGGAACCGGGGAGCTGTTTTTT	CASSVGLGSGTGELFF
NA	TRBV4-3	few	TRBJ1-1	14	TGCGCCAGCAGCTACACACAAGCCACCACTGAAGCTTTCTTT	CASSYTQATTEAFF